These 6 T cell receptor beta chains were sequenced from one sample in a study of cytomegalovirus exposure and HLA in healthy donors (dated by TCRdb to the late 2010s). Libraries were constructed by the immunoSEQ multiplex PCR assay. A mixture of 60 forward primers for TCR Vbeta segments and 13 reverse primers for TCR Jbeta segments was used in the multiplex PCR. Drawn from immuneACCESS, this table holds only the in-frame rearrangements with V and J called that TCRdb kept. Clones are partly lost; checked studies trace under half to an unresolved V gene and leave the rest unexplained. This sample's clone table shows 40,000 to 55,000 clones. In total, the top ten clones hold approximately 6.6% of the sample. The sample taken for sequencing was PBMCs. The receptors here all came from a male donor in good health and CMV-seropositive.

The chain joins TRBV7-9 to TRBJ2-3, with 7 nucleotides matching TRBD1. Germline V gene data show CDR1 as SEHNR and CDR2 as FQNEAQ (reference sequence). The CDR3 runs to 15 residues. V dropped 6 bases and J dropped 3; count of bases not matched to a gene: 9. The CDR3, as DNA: TGTGCCAGCAGATTAACAGGGGAAGGGACAGATACGCAGTATTTT. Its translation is CASRLTGEGTDTQYF.

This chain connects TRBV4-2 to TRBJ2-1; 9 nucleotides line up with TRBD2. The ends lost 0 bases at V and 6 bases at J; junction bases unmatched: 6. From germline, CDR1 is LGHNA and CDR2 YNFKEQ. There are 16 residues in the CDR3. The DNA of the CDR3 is TGTGCCAGCAGCCAAGATTTGGCGGGGGGGTTCAATGAGCAGTTCTTC. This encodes CASSQDLAGGFNEQFF.

Here the CDR3 reads CASSLADTNSPLHF. DNA for the CDR3: TGCGCCAGCAGCTTGGCGGACACCAATTCACCCCTCCACTTT. The chain uses TRBV5-1 and TRBJ1-6; D might be TRBD1 (5 bases). CDR3 size: 14 residues. Trimming cost V 0 bases and J 7 bases, with 8 bases left between them. Germline CDR1 SGHRS, CDR2 YFSETQ.

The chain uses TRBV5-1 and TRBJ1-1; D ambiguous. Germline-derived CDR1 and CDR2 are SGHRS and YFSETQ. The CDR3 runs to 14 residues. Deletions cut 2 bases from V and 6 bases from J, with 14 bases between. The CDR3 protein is CASSLGGGLAEAFF. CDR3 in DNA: TGCGCCAGCAGCTTAGGAGGCGGGCTCGCTGAAGCTTTCTTT. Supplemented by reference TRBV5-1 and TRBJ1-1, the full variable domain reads KAGVTQTPRYLIKTRGQQVTLSCSPISGHRSVSWYQQTPGQGLQFLFEYFSETQRNKGNFPGRFSGRQFSNSRSEMNVSTLELGDSALYLCASSLGGGLAEAFFGQGTRLTVV.

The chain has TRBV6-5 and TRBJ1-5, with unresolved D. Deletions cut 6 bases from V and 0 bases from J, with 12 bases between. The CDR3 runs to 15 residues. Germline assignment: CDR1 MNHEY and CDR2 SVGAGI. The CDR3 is CASSPSPYSNQPQHF. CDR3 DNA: TGTGCCAGCAGCCCCAGTCCGTATAGCAATCAGCCCCAGCATTTT.

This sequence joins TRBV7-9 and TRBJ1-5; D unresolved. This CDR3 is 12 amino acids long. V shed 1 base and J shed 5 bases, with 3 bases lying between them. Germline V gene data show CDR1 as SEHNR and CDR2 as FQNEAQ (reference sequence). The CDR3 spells CASSLGHQPQHF. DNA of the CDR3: TGTGCCAGCAGCTTAGGGCATCAGCCCCAGCATTTT.